This TCR beta chain emerged from a study of blood T cell repertoires in COVID-19. Study overall: The United States, Italy and Spain were the sources of the acute and convalescent COVID-19 samples. PBMCs, B-cell-depleted T cells, or T cells were the source of the cDNA or gDNA that made up the material.

This clone was seen just once. Methods used by the authors: Reference gene primer amplification in the assay estimated nucleated cell counts. The protocol was immunoSEQ multiplex PCR, while the TCRdb copy is restricted to in-frame clones and leaves out a portion. Clonal size and the V and J genes are those of that table, whereas D and trimming came from the DNA. This sample has 110,000 to 150,000 clones, with 80% to 90% found just once. CDR1 SGDLS and CDR2 YYNGEE come from the germline V gene. V was shortened by 0 bases and J by 6 bases, with 13 bases between the two germline ends. The CDR3 totals 15 residues.

This TCR was recovered from a man between 60 and 70 years old with active or convalescent COVID-19. The chain couples TRBV9 to TRBJ2-1, with D tentatively TRBD1 (7 bases). What was sequenced was peripheral blood. CDR3 nucleotides: TGTGCCAGCAGCGTAGACCCCCAGGGGGGCAATGAGCAGTTCTTC. It specifies CASSVDPQGGNEQFF.